The TCR beta chain described here comes from a study of OX40 agonist ivuxolimab in advanced cancers. Study information: Every 2 weeks, ivuxolimab was infused into the patients intravenously at between 0.01 and 10 mg/kg. General study results and limits: The mean number of expanded clones was higher in CD8+ T cells than in CD4+.

For this clone: Its target is not known.

TCRdb's copy holds only in-frame clones and misses some; the assay was immunoSEQ multiplex PCR. The sample has 20,000 to 25,000 clones; more than 70% are singletons. CDR3 length: 14 residues. Trimming took 0 bases from V and 7 from J, leaving 11 bases between them. The cohort excluded patients with autoimmune disease history or systemic immunosuppression. The material sequenced was CD4+ or CD8+ T cells sorted from blood, taken in a trial of the OX40 agonist ivuxolimab. The TCR sequence derives from an adult with an advanced solid tumor such as melanoma, head and neck, liver or kidney cancer. This sequence joins TRBV5-3 and TRBJ1-5; the D is unclear. TRBV5-3 is designated an ORF whose function remains uncertain. The CDR3 coding sequence is TGTGCCAGAAGCTTGGTCGGCACAGCCCAGCCCCAGCATTTT. Translated, it gives CARSLVGTAQPQHF.